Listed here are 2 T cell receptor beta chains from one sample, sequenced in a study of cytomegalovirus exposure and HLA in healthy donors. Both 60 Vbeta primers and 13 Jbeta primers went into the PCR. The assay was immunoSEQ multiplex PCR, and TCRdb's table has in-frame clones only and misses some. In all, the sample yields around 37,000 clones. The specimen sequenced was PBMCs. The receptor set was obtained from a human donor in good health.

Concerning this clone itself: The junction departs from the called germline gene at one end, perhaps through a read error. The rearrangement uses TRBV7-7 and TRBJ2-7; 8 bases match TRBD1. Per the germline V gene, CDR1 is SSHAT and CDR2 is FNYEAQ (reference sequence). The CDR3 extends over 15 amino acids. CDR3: CASSLAPGQVYEQYF. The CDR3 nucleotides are TGTGCTAGCAGCTTAGCCCCGGGACAGGTCTACGAGCAGTACTTC.

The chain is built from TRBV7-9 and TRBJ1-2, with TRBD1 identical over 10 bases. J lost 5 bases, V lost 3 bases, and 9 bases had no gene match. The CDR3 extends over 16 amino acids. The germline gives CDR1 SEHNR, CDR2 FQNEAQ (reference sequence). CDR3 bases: TGTGCCAGCAGCTTTTCCCGGGACAGGGGCCGTTATGGCTACACCTTC. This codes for CASSFSRDRGRYGYTF. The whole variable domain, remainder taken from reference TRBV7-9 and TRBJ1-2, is DTGVSQNPRHKITKRGQNVTFRCDPISEHNRLYWYRQTLGQGPEFLTYFQNEAQLEKSRLLSDRFSAERPKGSFSTLEIQRTEQGDSAMYLCASSFSRDRGRYGYTFGSGTRLTVV.